Shown below are 30 T cell receptor beta chains from a single sample sequenced in a study of post-analysis software for immune sequencing data. Unique-molecular-identifier-tagged TCR beta cDNA libraries were used. TCRdb re-called the PCR reads with MiXCR, one entry per CDR3 protein. The data hold 500,000 to 600,000 distinct CDR3 sequences, with about 44% observed a single time. Study observations and caveats: In patients, TRBV5-6, TRBV5-1 and TRBV20-1 belonged to five TRBV segments found more frequently than in controls.

For these receptors, no antigen is known. Sequencing input: blood. The receptors shown here come from a girl aged 5-17 years with multiple sclerosis.

In its sample, this clonotype was seen a few times. The rearrangement joins TRBV20-1 to TRBJ2-7, with TRBD1 matching 7 bases. The germline gives CDR1 DFQATT, CDR2 SNEGSKA (reference sequence). This CDR3 comprises 13 residues. V lost 6 bases, J lost 0 bases, and 5 bases stayed unmatched. For the CDR3, the DNA is TGCAGTGCCGACAGGGTCGGCTCCTACGAGCAGTACTTC. It specifies CSADRVGSYEQYF.

The chain couples TRBV29-1 to TRBJ2-5; maybe TRBD1 (8 bases). V was cut by 4 bases and J by 3 bases, with 15 bases left in between. Germline CDR1 reads SQVTM; CDR2 reads ANQGSEA. The CDR3 spans 14 residues. The CDR3 DNA is TGCAGCGTTGTATGGACAGGGAGGGAAGAGACCCAGTACTTC. Amino acids: CSVVWTGREETQYF.

The rearrangement links TRBV6-5 to TRBJ1-2, with 7 bases fitting TRBD1. The CDR3 has 13 amino acids. Trimming removed 6 bases from V and 4 bases from J; junction bases left unmatched: 5. CDR1 is MNHEY and CDR2 is SVGAGI in the germline V gene. The CDR3 protein is CASSETGCYGYTF. DNA for the CDR3: TGTGCCAGCAGCGAGACAGGGTGCTATGGCTACACCTTC.

The chain uses TRBV10-3 and TRBJ2-2; D is undetermined. The CDR3 sequence is 13 residues long. CDR1 is ENHRY, CDR2 SYGVKD, per germline. V dropped 4 bases and J dropped 3 bases, with 6 bases sitting between them. CDR3 sequence: CAISARDTGELFF. The CDR3 bases are TGTGCCATCAGTGCAAGGGACACCGGGGAGCTGTTTTTT.

This clonotype has ten or more counts. This chain uses TRBV29-1 with TRBJ1-2; D call uncertain. The germline V gene encodes CDR1 SQVTM and CDR2 ANQGSEA. CDR3 size: 13 residues. Trimming shortened V by 0 bases and J by 4 bases, and 9 bases separated the two germline ends. The CDR3 DNA reads TGCAGCGTTGAAGACAGAACTTTCTATGGCTACACCTTC. It yields the protein CSVEDRTFYGYTF.

This clonotype was detected a few times. The CDR3 spells CSVGGLKTQYF. CDR3 coding DNA: TGCAGCGTTGGAGGGTTAAAGACCCAGTACTTC. This sequence joins TRBV29-1 and TRBJ2-5, with D perhaps matching TRBD2 (5 bases). V lost 4 bases and J lost 6, with 9 bases in between. CDR1 and CDR2 from the germline V gene are SQVTM and ANQGSEA. The CDR3 sequence is 11 residues long.

The chain has TRBV25-1 and TRBJ2-3, with D perhaps being TRBD1 or TRBD2 (6 bases each). Germline-derived CDR1 and CDR2 are MGHDK and SYGVNS. Trimming removed 7 bases at V and 1 base at J, with 9 bases between. This CDR3 region has 13 residues. CDR3 sequence: CASTGAGTDTQYF. DNA for the CDR3: TGTGCCAGCACGGGGGCGGGCACAGATACGCAGTATTTT.

This rearrangement joins TRBV7-2 to TRBJ2-5; D may be TRBD1 (6 bases). Germline lookup yields CDR1 SGHTA and CDR2 FQGNSA. Trimming removed 0 bases at V and 0 bases at J, with 14 bases between. The CDR3 has 17 residues. The chain's CDR3 is CASSLAPVQGYQETQYF. The CDR3 coding sequence is TGTGCCAGCAGCTTAGCGCCAGTACAGGGTTACCAAGAGACCCAGTACTTC.

This clonotype was counted between two and nine times. The genes are TRBV6-4 and TRBJ2-1; 13 bases are shared with TRBD2. V trimming: 6 bases; J trimming: 7 bases; junction bases outside the gene matches: 3. The CDR3 covers 14 residues. The germline V gene encodes CDR1 MRHNA and CDR2 SNTAGT. The CDR3 DNA is TGTGCCAGCAGCGGACTAGCGGGAGTTAATGAGCAGTTCTTC. Its translation: CASSGLAGVNEQFF.

The chain links TRBV27 to TRBJ1-1, with no clear D. Germline lookup yields CDR1 MNHEY and CDR2 SMNVEV (reference sequence). V lost 4 bases, J lost 7 bases, and 25 bases lay in between. The CDR3 covers 17 residues. The CDR3 DNA follows: TGTGCCAGCAGTTCGGGCCCTGAACTAAGGACCCTTAATGAAGCTTTCTTT. As protein: CASSSGPELRTLNEAFF.

In its sample, this clonotype was seen a few times. This chain joins TRBV7-7 and TRBJ2-1; the match to TRBD1 covers 12 bases. The V segment lost 5 bases and the J segment 9 bases; nucleotides outside the gene matches: 8. The CDR3 totals 15 residues. Germline lookup yields CDR1 SSHAT and CDR2 FNYEAQ (reference sequence). The CDR3: CASSPTGTGGIEQFF. CDR3 nucleotides: TGTGCCAGCAGCCCAACCGGGACAGGGGGCATTGAGCAGTTCTTC. Based on the CDR3 plus reference TRBV7-7 and TRBJ2-1, the full variable domain is GAGVSQSPRYKVTKRGQDVTLRCDPISSHATLYWYQQALGQGPEFLTYFNYEAQPDKSGLPSDRFSAERPEGSISTLTIQRTEQRDSAMYRCASSPTGTGGIEQFFGPGTRLTVL.

This clonotype was detected only once. The V call is TRBV12-3 or TRBV12-4, the J call TRBJ2-6; D not certain. Deletions cut 8 bases from V and 0 bases from J, with 5 bases between. This CDR3 is built from 13 residues. The DNA for the CDR3 is TGTGCCAGCTTGGCCTCTGGGGCCAACGTCCTGACTTTC. This sequence encodes CASLASGANVLTF.

The CDR3 bases are TGTGCCAGCAGCCCGGCCATGAGCTCCTACAATGAGCAGTTCTTC. Translated: CASSPAMSSYNEQFF. J is TRBJ2-1 and V is TRBV7-2; D is unclear. The CDR3 runs 15 residues. Germline V gives CDR1 SGHTA, CDR2 FQGNSA. The V gene lost 5 bases and the J gene lost 0 bases, with 11 bases spanning the gap.

V usage is TRBV7-2 and J usage is TRBJ2-1, with a weak D call TRBD1 (6 bases). The V gene lost 1 base and the J gene lost 7 bases, with 20 bases spanning the gap. The CDR3 loop spans 17 amino acids. CDR1 and CDR2 from the germline V gene are SGHTA and FQGNSA. This CDR3 is CASSLVVPGARSNEQFF. In DNA form, the CDR3 reads TGTGCCAGCAGCTTAGTCGTCCCAGGGGCAAGATCGAATGAGCAGTTCTTC. The whole variable domain, filled in from reference TRBV7-2 and TRBJ2-1, reads GAGVSQSPSNKVTEKGKDVELRCDPISGHTALYWYRQSLGQGLEFLIYFQGNSAPDKSGLPSDRFSAERTGGSVSTLTIQRTQQEDSAVYLCASSLVVPGARSNEQFFGPGTRLTVL.

This clonotype was detected only a few times. The CDR3 here is CASSYSSGIEGPTYEQYF. CDR3 DNA: TGTGCCAGCAGTTACTCTTCGGGAATTGAGGGGCCAACCTACGAGCAGTACTTC. The chain recombines TRBV6-5 with TRBJ2-7; TRBD1 or TRBD2 may be the D gene (5 bases each). Germline lookup yields CDR1 MNHEY and CDR2 SVGAGI. V lost 0 bases and J 2 bases, leaving 20 bases between the germline ends. This CDR3 spans 18 amino acids.

The J gene is TRBJ1-1, the V gene TRBV13; D is ambiguous. Germline V gene sequence: CDR1 PRHDT, CDR2 FYEKMQ (reference sequence). The CDR3 totals 16 residues. V shed 2 bases and J shed 5 bases, with 18 bases lying between them. In DNA form, the CDR3 reads TGTGCCAGCAGCTTATCGGGTTTAGGGCGGAGGACTGAAGCTTTCTTT. Translation: CASSLSGLGRRTEAFF. The whole variable domain, remainder taken from reference TRBV13 and TRBJ1-1, is AAGVIQSPRHLIKEKRETATLKCYPIPRHDTVYWYQQGPGQDPQFLISFYEKMQSDKGSIPDRFSAQQFSDYHSELNMSSLELGDSALYFCASSLSGLGRRTEAFFGQGTRLTVV.

This clonotype was seen only a few times. This CDR3 is CASSMRLAGDNEQFF. The CDR3 nucleotides are TGTGCCAGCAGTATGAGGCTAGCGGGAGACAATGAGCAGTTCTTC. The chain couples TRBV12-3 or TRBV12-4 to TRBJ2-1; 10 positions match TRBD2. CDR3 length: 15 amino acids. The ends lost 5 bases at V and 5 bases at J; junction bases unmatched: 6.

The chain recombines TRBV5-5 with TRBJ2-1; 11 bases are a match to TRBD2. CDR3 size: 19 residues. Germline V CDR1 and CDR2: SGHKS, YYEKEE (reference sequence). After removal of 5 bases from V and 0 bases from J, the junction contained 13 bases not matched to a gene. The DNA of the CDR3 is TGTGCCAGCAGTTCATTCGGGACTAGCGGTCTTAGCTCCTACAATGAGCAGTTCTTC. Translation gives CASSSFGTSGLSSYNEQFF.

This clonotype has only a few counts. The chain has TRBV4-2 and TRBJ2-3; D ambiguous. Germline V gene data show CDR1 as LGHNA and CDR2 as YNFKEQ. With 3 bases removed from V and 3 bases from J, the gap between germline ends came to 19 bases. The CDR3 consists of 17 residues. The CDR3 coding sequence is TGTGCCAGCAGCCAGGAAGAACGGACCCTCGGGACAGATACGCAGTATTTT. Encoded protein: CASSQEERTLGTDTQYF.

This clonotype occurred a few times. The V gene is TRBV12-3 or TRBV12-4, the J gene TRBJ1-1, with a possible D match to TRBD1 (5 bases). Trimming cost V 4 bases and J 0 bases, with 9 bases left between them. There are 14 residues in the CDR3. The CDR3 spells CASSSGGLNTEAFF. The DNA for the CDR3 is TGTGCCAGCAGTTCGGGGGGGTTGAACACTGAAGCTTTCTTT.

The gene calls are TRBV20-1 and TRBJ2-7; 10 bases line up with TRBD2. The end of the DNA aligns better with TRBJ2-5, so the J call may be wrong. Germline V CDR1 and CDR2: DFQATT, SNEGSKA (reference sequence). The CDR3 totals 14 residues. CDR3 nucleotide sequence: TGCAGTGCTAGAGATCGGACTAGCGGCCGGACCCAGTACTTC. Its translation is CSARDRTSGRTQYF.

The chain joins TRBV5-4 to TRBJ1-4; D is possibly TRBD1 (5 bases). Trimming pared 1 base from V and 8 bases from J, leaving 12 bases between. Germline V lookup: CDR1 SGHNT, CDR2 YYREEE (reference sequence). This CDR3 is built from 14 residues. This CDR3 reads CASSLSGREEKLFF. The CDR3 DNA reads TGTGCCAGCAGCTTGTCGGGGCGCGAGGAAAAACTGTTTTTT.

The CDR3: CASSLAPDTQYF. The CDR3 bases are TGTGCCAGCAGTCTAGCCCCAGATACGCAGTATTTT. This chain joins TRBV6-6 and TRBJ2-3, with a weak D call TRBD2 (5 bases). Trimming cost V 5 bases and J 4 bases, with 7 bases left between them. The CDR3 has 12 amino acids. The germline V gene encodes CDR1 MNHNY and CDR2 SVGAGI (reference sequence).

This clonotype turned up a few times. The rearrangement joins TRBV25-1 to TRBJ2-3, with a weak D call TRBD2 (7 bases). The V end was cut by 3 bases, the J end by 2 bases, with 12 bases between. The CDR3 is 15 residues long. Germline CDR1 is MGHDK and CDR2 is SYGVNS. The DNA for the CDR3 is TGTGCCAGCAGTGAGGGGGGGCGAACCACAGATACGCAGTATTTT. Translated: CASSEGGRTTDTQYF.

The sample holds a few counts of this clonotype. The V gene is TRBV6-2 or TRBV6-3, the J gene TRBJ2-7; possible D gene TRBD1, 6 bases. The J call may be incorrect, as the DNA end agrees better with TRBJ2-5. The CDR3 has 13 amino acids. Germline V gives CDR1 MNHEY, CDR2 SVGEGT. Here the CDR3 reads CASTQDSGETQYF. The CDR3 DNA reads as TGTGCCAGCACTCAGGACAGCGGTGAGACCCAGTACTTC.

This chain connects TRBV7-2 to TRBJ2-3; 7 bases agree with TRBD2. V shed 3 bases and J 6 bases; nucleotides not matched to a gene: 9. Germline lookup yields CDR1 SGHTA and CDR2 FQGNSA. The CDR3 is 15 amino acids. CDR3 coding DNA: TGTGCCAGCAGCTTGCTAGCGGCCGTTCGGGATACGCAGTATTTT. Protein product: CASSLLAAVRDTQYF.

In this sample, this clonotype turned up a few times. The V gene is TRBV6-6, the J gene TRBJ1-5, with D unclear. Trimming took off 9 bases at V and 3 bases at J, with 15 bases between the two ends. The CDR3 length is 14 residues. Per the germline V gene, CDR1 is MNHNY and CDR2 is SVGAGI (reference sequence). CDR3 coding DNA: TGTGCCAGTCGAAGCACGGCAGACAATCAGCCCCAGCATTTT. Amino acid sequence: CASRSTADNQPQHF.

V usage is TRBV5-5 and J usage is TRBJ1-2; D possibly corresponds to TRBD1 (5 bases). This CDR3 region has 15 residues. Deletions cut 4 bases from V and 2 bases from J, with 15 bases between. CDR1 and CDR2 from the germline V gene are SGHKS and YYEKEE (reference sequence). The CDR3 here is CASSPGPEGNYGYTF. CDR3 bases: TGTGCCAGCAGCCCCGGCCCCGAGGGGAACTATGGCTACACCTTC.

This rearrangement joins TRBV3-1 to TRBJ2-7, with D unclear. CDR1 and CDR2 (germline): LGHDT, YNNKEL (reference sequence). The V end lost 0 bases, the J end lost 6 bases, and 9 bases lay between the germline ends. CDR3 size: 13 residues. In nucleotides, the CDR3 is TGTGCCAGCAGCCAAGATCGAAGGGTCGAGCAGTACTTC. Protein sequence: CASSQDRRVEQYF.

The chain employs TRBV5-5 and TRBJ2-5, with D perhaps TRBD1 or TRBD2 (6 bases each). The ends were cut back, 2 bases at V and 5 bases at J, with 19 bases in the middle. Germline V CDR1 and CDR2: SGHKS, YYEKEE (reference sequence). The CDR3 has 16 amino acids. CDR3 nucleotide sequence: TGTGCCAGCAGCTTCTCGGGACACCAAAGCGGGGAGACCCAGTACTTC. Amino acid sequence: CASSFSGHQSGETQYF.